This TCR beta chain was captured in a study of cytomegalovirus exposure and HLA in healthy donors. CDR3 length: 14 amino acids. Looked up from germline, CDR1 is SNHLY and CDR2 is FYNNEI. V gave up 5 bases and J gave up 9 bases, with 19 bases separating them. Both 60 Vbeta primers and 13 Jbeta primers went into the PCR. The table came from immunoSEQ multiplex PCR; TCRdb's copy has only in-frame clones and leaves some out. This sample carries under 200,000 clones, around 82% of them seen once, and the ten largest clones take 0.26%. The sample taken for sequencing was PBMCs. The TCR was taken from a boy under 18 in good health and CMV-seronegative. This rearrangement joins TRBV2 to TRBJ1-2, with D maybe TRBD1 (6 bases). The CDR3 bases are TGTGCCAGCAGTAACTCTCGGACAGTCATCAGCTACACCTTC. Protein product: CASSNSRTVISYTF.